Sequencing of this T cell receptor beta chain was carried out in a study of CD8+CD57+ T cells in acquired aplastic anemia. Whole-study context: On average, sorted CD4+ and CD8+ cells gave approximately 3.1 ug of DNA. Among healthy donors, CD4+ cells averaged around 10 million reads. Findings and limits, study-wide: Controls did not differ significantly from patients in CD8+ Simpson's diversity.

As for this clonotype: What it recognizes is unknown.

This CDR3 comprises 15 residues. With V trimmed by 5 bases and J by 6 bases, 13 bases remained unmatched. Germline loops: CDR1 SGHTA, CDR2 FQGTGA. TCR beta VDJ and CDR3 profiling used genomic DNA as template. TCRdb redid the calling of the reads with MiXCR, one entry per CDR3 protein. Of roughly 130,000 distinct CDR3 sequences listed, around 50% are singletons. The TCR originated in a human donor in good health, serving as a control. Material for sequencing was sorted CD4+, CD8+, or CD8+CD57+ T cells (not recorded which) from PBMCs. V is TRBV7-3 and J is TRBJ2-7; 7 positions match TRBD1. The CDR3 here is CASSLMDRGRPEQYF. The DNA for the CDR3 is TGTGCCAGCAGCCTAATGGATAGGGGGCGCCCCGAGCAGTACTTC.